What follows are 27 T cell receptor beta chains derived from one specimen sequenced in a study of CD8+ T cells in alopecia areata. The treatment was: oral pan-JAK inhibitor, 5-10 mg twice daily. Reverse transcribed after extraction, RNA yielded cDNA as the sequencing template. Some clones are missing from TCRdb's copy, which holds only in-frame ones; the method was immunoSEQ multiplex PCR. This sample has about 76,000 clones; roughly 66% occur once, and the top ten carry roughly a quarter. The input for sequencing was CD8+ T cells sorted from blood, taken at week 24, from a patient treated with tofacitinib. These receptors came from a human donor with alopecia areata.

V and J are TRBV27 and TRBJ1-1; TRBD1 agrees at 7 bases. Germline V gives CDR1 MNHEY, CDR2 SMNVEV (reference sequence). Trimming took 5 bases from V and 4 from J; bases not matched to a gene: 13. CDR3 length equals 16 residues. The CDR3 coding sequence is TGTGCCAGCAGTACACTGGACAGGCTTTTGGGCACTGAAGCTTTCTTT. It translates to CASSTLDRLLGTEAFF.

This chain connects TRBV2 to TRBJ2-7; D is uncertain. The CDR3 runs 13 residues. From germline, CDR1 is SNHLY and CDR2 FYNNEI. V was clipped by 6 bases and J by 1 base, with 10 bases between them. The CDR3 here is CASRTDSSYEQYF. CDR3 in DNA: TGTGCCAGCAGAACCGACTCTTCCTACGAGCAGTACTTC.

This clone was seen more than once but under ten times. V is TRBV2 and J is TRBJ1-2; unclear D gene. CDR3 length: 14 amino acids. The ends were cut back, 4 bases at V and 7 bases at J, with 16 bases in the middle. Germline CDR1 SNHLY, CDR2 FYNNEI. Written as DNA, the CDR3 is TGTGCCAGCAGTGGGGCAGGAAGAGATTTTGGCTACACCTTC. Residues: CASSGAGRDFGYTF.

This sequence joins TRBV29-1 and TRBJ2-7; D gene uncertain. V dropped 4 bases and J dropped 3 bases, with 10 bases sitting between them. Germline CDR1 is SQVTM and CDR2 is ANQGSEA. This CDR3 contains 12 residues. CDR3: CSVVVGNYEQYF. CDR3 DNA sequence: TGCAGCGTTGTGGTAGGAAACTACGAGCAGTACTTC.

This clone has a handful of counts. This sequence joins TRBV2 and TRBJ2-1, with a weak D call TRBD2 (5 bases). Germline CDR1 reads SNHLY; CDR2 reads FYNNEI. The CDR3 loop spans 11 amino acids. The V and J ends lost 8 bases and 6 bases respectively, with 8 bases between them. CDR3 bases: TGTGCCAGCCCCGAGGGCAATGAGCAGTTCTTC. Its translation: CASPEGNEQFF.

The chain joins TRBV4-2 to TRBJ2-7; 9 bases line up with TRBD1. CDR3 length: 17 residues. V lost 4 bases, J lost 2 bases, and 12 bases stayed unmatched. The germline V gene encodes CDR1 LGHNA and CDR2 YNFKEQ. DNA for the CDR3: TGTGCCAGCAGCCCCTACCCCGGGACAGGGTCAACCTACGAGCAGTACTTC. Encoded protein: CASSPYPGTGSTYEQYF.

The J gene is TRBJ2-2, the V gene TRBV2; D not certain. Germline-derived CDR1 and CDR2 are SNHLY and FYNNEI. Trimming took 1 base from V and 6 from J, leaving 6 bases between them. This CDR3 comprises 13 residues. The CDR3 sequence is CASSEVGSGELFF. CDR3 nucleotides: TGTGCCAGCAGTGAAGTGGGGTCCGGGGAGCTGTTTTTT. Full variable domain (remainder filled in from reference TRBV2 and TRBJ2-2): EPEVTQTPSHQVTQMGQEVILRCVPISNHLYFYWYRQILGQKVEFLVSFYNNEISEKSEIFDDQFSVERPDGSNFTLKIRSTKLEDSAMYFCASSEVGSGELFFGEGSRLTVL.

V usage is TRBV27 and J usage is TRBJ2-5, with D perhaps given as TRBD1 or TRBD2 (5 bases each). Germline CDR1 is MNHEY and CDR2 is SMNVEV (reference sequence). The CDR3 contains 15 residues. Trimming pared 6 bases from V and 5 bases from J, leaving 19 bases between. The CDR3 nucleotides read TGTGCCAGCAGATCGGGACGCTACCGAGGGGAGACCCAGTACTTC. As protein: CASRSGRYRGETQYF.

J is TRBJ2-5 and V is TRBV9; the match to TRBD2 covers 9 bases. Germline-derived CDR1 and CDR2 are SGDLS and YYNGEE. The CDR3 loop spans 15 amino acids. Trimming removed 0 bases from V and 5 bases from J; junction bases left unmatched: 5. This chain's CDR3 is CASSVGGRAGETQYF. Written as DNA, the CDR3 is TGTGCCAGCAGCGTAGGCGGGAGGGCCGGGGAGACCCAGTACTTC.

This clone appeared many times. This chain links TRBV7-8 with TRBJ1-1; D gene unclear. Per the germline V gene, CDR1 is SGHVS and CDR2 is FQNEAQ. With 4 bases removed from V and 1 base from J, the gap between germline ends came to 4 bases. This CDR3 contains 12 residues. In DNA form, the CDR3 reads TGTGCCAGCAGCTATTGGAACACTGAAGCTTTCTTT. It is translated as CASSYWNTEAFF.

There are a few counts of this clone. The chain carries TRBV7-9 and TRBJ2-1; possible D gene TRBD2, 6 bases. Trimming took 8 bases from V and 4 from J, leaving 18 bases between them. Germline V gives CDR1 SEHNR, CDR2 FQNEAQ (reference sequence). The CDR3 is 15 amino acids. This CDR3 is CASYRETGRYNEQFF. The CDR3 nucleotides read TGTGCCAGCTATCGGGAGACTGGCAGATACAATGAGCAGTTCTTC.

The CDR3 DNA reads TGTGCCAGCAGTTTAAGCCTTATGAACACTGAAGCTTTCTTT. Protein product: CASSLSLMNTEAFF. V gene TRBV27 combines with J gene TRBJ1-1; no clear D. CDR3 length: 14 amino acids. The V end lost 2 bases, the J end lost 0 bases, and 7 bases lay between the germline ends. Germline V gene lookup returns CDR1 MNHEY and CDR2 SMNVEV (reference sequence).

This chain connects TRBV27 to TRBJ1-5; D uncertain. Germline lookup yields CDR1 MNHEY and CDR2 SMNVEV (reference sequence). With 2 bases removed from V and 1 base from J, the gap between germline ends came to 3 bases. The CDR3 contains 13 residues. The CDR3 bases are TGTGCCAGCAGTTTACACAGCAATCAGCCCCAGCATTTT. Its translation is CASSLHSNQPQHF.

CDR3 nucleotide sequence: TGTGCCAGCAGTTTTGGGCAGGCCTACGAGCAGTACTTC. Amino acid sequence: CASSFGQAYEQYF. The chain has TRBV27 and TRBJ2-7; D call uncertain. The germline V and J ends were trimmed by 3 bases and 2 bases, with 8 bases remaining between them. This CDR3 region has 13 residues. Germline CDR1 is MNHEY and CDR2 is SMNVEV (reference sequence).

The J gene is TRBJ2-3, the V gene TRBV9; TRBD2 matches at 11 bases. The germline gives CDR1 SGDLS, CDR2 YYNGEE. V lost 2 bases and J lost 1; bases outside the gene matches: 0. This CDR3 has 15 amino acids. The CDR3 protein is CASSVSGGGTDTQYF. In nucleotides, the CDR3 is TGTGCCAGCAGCGTTAGCGGGGGGGGCACAGATACGCAGTATTTT.

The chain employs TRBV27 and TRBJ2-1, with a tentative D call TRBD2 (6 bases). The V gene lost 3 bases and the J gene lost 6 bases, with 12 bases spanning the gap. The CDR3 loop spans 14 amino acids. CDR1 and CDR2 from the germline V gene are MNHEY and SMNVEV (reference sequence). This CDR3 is CASSFGLPSNEQFF. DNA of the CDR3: TGTGCCAGCAGTTTTGGACTACCATCCAATGAGCAGTTCTTC.

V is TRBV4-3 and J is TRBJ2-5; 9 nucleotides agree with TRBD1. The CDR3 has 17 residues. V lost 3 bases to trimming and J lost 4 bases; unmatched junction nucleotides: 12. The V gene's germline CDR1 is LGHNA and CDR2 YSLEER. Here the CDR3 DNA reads TGCGCCAGCAGCCACGGAACGGGACAGGGTTTTCGAGAGACCCAGTACTTC. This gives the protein CASSHGTGQGFRETQYF.

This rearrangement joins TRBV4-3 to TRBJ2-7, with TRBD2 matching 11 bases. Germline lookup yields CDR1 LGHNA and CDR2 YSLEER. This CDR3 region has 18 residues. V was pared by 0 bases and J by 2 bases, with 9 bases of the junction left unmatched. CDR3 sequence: CASSQDVGTSGLTYEQYF. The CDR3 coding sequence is TGCGCCAGCAGCCAAGATGTAGGGACTAGCGGACTTACCTACGAGCAGTACTTC.

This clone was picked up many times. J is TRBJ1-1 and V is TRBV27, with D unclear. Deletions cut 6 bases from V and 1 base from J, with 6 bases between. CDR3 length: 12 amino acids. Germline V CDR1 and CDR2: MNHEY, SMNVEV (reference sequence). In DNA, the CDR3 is TGTGCCAGCAGACGGGGGAACACTGAAGCTTTCTTT. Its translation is CASRRGNTEAFF.

CDR3 in DNA: TGTGCCAGCACCCCACAGGGTCCGGACACCGGGGAGCTGTTTTTT. Translating gives CASTPQGPDTGELFF. V usage is TRBV6-5 and J usage is TRBJ2-2; the D gene is possibly TRBD1 (6 bases). The germline V gene has CDR1 MNHEY and CDR2 SVGAGI. The CDR3 sequence is 15 residues long. Between the trimmed V and J ends, which lost 7 bases and 3 bases, there was a span of 15 bases.

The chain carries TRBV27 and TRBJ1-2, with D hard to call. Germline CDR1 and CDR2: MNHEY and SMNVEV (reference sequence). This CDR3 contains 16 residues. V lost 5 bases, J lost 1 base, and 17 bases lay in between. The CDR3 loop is CASSGFLDQINYGYTF. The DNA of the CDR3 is TGTGCCAGCAGTGGATTTTTGGATCAGATTAACTATGGCTACACCTTC.

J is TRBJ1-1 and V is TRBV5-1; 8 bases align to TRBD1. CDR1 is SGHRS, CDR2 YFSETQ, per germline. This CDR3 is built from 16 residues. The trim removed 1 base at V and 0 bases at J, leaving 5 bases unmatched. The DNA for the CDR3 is TGCGCCAGCAGCTTGAATAGGGACAGGATGAACACTGAAGCTTTCTTT. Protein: CASSLNRDRMNTEAFF. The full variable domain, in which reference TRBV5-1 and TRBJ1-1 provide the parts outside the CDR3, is KAGVTQTPRYLIKTRGQQVTLSCSPISGHRSVSWYQQTPGQGLQFLFEYFSETQRNKGNFPGRFSGRQFSNSRSEMNVSTLELGDSALYLCASSLNRDRMNTEAFFGQGTRLTVV.

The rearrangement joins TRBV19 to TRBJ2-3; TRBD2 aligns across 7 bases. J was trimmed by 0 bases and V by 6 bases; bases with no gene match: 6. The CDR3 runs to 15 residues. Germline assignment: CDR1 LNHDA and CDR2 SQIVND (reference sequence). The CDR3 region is CASRREIESTDTQYF. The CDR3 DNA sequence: TGTGCCAGTAGGCGGGAGATTGAAAGCACAGATACGCAGTATTTT.

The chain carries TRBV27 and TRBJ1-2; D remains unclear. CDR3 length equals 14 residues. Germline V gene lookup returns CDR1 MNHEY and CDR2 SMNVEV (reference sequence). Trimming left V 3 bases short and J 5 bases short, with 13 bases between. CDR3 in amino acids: CASSFLGGRYGYTF. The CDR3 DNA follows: TGTGCCAGCAGTTTTTTGGGCGGGAGATATGGCTACACCTTC.

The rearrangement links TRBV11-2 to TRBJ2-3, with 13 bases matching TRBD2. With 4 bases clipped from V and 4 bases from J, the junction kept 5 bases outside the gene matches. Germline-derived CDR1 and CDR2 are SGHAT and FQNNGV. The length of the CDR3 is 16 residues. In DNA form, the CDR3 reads TGTGCCAGCAGCTCCTGGACTAGCGGGAGCCCAGATACGCAGTATTTT. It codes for CASSSWTSGSPDTQYF.

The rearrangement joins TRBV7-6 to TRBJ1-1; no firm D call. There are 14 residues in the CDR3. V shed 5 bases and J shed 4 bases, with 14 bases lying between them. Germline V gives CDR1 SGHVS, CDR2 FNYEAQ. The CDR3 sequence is CASSPLVASTEAFF. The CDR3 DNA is TGTGCCAGCAGCCCTCTGGTCGCAAGCACTGAAGCTTTCTTT.

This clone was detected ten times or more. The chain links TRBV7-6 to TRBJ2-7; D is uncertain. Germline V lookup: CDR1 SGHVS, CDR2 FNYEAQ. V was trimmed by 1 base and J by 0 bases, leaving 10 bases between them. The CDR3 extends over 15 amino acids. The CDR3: CASSLDPTFSYEQYF. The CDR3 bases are TGTGCCAGCAGCTTAGATCCCACGTTCTCCTACGAGCAGTACTTC. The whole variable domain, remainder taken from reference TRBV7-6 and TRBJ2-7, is GAGVSQSPRYKVTKRGQDVALRCDPISGHVSLYWYRQALGQGPEFLTYFNYEAQQDKSGLPNDRFSAERPEGSISTLTIQRTEQRDSAMYRCASSLDPTFSYEQYFGPGTRLTVT.